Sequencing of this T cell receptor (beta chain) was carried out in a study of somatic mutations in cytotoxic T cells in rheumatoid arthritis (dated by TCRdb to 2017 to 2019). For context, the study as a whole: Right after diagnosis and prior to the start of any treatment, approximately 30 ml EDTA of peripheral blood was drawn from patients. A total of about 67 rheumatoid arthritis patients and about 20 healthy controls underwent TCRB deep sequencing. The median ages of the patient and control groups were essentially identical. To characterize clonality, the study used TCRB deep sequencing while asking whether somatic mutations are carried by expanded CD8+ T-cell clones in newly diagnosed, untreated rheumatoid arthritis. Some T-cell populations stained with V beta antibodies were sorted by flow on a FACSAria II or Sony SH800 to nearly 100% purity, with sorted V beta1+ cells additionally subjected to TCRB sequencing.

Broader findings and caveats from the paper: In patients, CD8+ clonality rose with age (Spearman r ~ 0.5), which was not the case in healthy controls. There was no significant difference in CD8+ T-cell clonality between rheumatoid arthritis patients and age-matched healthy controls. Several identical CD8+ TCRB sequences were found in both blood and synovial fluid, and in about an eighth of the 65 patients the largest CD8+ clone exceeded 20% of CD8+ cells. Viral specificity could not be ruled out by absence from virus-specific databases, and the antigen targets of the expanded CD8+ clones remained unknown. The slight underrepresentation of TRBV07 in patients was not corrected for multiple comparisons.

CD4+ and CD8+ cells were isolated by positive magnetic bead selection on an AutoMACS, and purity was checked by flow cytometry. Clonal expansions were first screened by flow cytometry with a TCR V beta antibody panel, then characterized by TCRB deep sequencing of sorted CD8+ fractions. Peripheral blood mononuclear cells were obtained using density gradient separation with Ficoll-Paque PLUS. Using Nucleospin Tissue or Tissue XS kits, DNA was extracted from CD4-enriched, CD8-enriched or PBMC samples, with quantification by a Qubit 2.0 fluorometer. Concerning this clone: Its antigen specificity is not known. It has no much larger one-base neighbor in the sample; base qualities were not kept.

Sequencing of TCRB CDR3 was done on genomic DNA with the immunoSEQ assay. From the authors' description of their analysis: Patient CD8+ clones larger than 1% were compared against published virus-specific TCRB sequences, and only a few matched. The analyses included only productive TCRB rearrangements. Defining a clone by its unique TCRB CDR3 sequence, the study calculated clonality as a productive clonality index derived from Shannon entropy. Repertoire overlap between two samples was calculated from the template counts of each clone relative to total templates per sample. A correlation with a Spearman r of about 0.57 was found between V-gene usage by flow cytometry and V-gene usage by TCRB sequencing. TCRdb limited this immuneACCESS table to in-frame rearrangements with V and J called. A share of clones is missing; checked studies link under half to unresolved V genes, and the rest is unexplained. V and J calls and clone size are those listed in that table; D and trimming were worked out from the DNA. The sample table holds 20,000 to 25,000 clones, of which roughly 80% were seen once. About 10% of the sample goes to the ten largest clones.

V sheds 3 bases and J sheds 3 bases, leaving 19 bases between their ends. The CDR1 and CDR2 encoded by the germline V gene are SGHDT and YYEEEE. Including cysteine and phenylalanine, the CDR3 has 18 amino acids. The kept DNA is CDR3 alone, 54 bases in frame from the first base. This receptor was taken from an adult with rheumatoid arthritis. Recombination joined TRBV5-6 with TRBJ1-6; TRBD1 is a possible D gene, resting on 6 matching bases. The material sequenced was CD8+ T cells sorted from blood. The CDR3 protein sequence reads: CASSSRSGHVDYNSPLHF. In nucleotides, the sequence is TGTGCCAGCAGCTCGCGTTCGGGACATGTGGACTATAATTCACCCCTCCACTTT.